A selection of T cell receptor beta chains follows, all from one sample in a study of regulatory T cells in long-lasting Graves disease. From the multiplex PCR reads, TCRdb called clonotypes with MiXCR, one entry per CDR3 protein. The sample includes approximately 460,000 distinct CDR3 sequences, about a sixth seen only once; the top ten take approximately 12%. The same sample was also used in a study of T cells in Graves' hyperthyroidism and ophthalmopathy.

The sample in question was peripheral blood mononuclear cells (PBMCs), obtained at new diagnosis, from a patient treated with antithyroid drugs. These receptors originate from a woman aged 30 to 39 with Graves disease. Each CDR3 is given with its conserved first and last residue.

V,J,length,CDR3
TRBV5-5,TRBJ2-7,19,CASSLMSEFGTGTLYEQYF
TRBV3-1,TRBJ2-2,15,CASSSRDRVAGELFF
TRBV28,TRBJ2-2,15,CASKVPSGNTGELFF
TRBV10-3,TRBJ1-4,15,CAISDLGVANEKLFF
TRBV9,TRBJ2-1,13,CASSVEGYNEQFF
TRBV6-5,TRBJ2-5,14,CASSYTAGTETQYF
TRBV29-1,TRBJ1-3,14,CSVSGRGSGNTIYF
TRBV12-3/TRBV12-4,TRBJ2-2,12,CASMGNTGELFF
TRBV2,TRBJ2-7,14,CASSMGLDRYEQYF
TRBV7-3,TRBJ1-5,17,CASSTTPEETSVQPQHF
TRBV11-2,TRBJ2-7,16,CASSSLKSGRPYEQYF
TRBV5-4,TRBJ2-7,19,CASSLGGMREELPLYEQYF
TRBV12-3/TRBV12-4,TRBJ2-2,16,CASTPTGSVGTGELFF
TRBV11-2,TRBJ2-1,14,CASSSTSGSDEQFF
TRBV19,TRBJ2-3,14,CASSMRGITDTQYF
TRBV12-3/TRBV12-4,TRBJ2-1,19,CASSLDPLLAGLNSYEQFF
TRBV4-1,TRBJ2-2,16,CASSPLSGANTGELFF
TRBV20-1,TRBJ2-1,16,CSAPNAGGSSYNEQFF
TRBV19,TRBJ1-5,14,CASTKTGGPQPQHF
TRBV5-6,TRBJ2-3,15,CASSLWGASTDTQYF
TRBV5-1,TRBJ2-2,16,CASSSSGTPNTGELFF
TRBV20-1,TRBJ2-4,17,CSAGRGWHTAAKNIQYF
TRBV20-1,TRBJ2-1,12,CSGSLSRNEQFF
TRBV20-1,TRBJ2-3,14,CSPLDRGRADTQYF
TRBV5-8,TRBJ2-1,14,CASSSWDRRNEQFF
TRBV5-1,TRBJ1-4,20,CASSVTPGTGSLGTNEKLFF
TRBV7-2,TRBJ1-2,15,CASSIPPTGSYGYTF